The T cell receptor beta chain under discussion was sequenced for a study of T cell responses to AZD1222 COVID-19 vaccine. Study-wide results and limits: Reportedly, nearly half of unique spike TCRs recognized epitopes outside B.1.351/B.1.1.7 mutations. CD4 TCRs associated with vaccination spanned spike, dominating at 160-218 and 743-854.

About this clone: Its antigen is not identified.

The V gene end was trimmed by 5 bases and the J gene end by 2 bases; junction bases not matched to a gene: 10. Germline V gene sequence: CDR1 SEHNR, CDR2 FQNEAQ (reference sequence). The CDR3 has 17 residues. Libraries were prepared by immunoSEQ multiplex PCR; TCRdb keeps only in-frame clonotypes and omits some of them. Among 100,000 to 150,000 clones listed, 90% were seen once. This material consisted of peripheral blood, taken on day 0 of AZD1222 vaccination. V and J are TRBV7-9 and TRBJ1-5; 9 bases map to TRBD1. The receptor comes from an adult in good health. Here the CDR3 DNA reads TGTGCCAGCAGCAACACCGGGACAGGGTCCCGCAATCAGCCCCAGCATTTT. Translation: CASSNTGTGSRNQPQHF.